These T cell receptor beta chains were read from a single sample in a study of graft-versus-host responses after intestinal transplantation. The method was immunoSEQ multiplex PCR; TCRdb's version includes in-frame clones alone and lacks a portion of them. The sample lists some 48,000 clones, approximately 84% occurring once. The antigens these receptors bind are not known. The sequencing used unstimulated CD4+ T cells sorted from spleen or lymph node cells, collected before transplant. The source is a human donor who was the organ donor for an intestinal transplant. The CDR3 runs from the conserved cysteine through the conserved F or W. The D gene is left open where the match is weak. A row's size may be missing; if present it is once, few, many or a size class.

d_call,v_call,j_call,clone_size,cdr3_aa,cdr3_nt
NA,TRBV7-2,TRBJ2-1,NA,CASSLAVSYNEQFF,TGTGCCAGCAGCTTAGCGGTTTCCTACAATGAGCAGTTCTTC
NA,TRBV30,TRBJ2-1,NA,CAWSGLPNNIYNEQFF,TGTGCCTGGAGTGGTCTCCCGAACAACATCTACAATGAGCAGTTCTTC
TRBD2,TRBV11-2,TRBJ2-3,NA,CASSLDQFRSPYYSERGKYF,TGTGCCAGCAGCTTAGATCAGTTCCGATCTCCGTACTATAGTGAGCGGGGTAAGTATTTT
TRBD2,TRBV5-4,TRBJ2-5,NA,CASSCRRGPTSGCRQETQYF,TGTGCCAGCAGCTGTAGGCGGGGTCCTACTAGCGGTTGTAGACAAGAGACCCAGTACTTC
NA,TRBV2,TRBJ2-3,NA,CASSEGGGGSSTDTQYF,TGTGCCAGCAGTGAAGGGGGAGGGGGGTCTAGCACAGATACGCAGTATTTT
TRBD2,TRBV27,TRBJ2-3,NA,CASSLGGRTTDTQYF,TGTGCCAGCAGTTTGGGGGGGAGGACCACAGATACGCAGTATTTT
TRBD2,TRBV5-4,TRBJ2-1,NA,CASNVAGAYNEQFF,TGTGCCAGCAACGTAGCGGGGGCCTACAATGAGCAGTTCTTC
TRBD1,TRBV5-1,TRBJ1-2,NA,CASSGRTGNYGYTF,TGCGCCAGCAGCGGGAGGACAGGGAACTATGGCTACACCTTC
TRBD1,TRBV10-3,TRBJ1-6,NA,CAISEGQGRSPLHF,TGTGCCATCAGTGAGGGACAGGGTCGCTCACCCCTCCACTTT
TRBD2,TRBV11-3,TRBJ2-7,NA,CASIGRAGPTYEQYF,TGTGCCAGCATTGGACGAGCGGGGCCCACCTACGAGCAGTACTTC
NA,TRBV20-1,TRBJ1-2,NA,CSARDGGYTF,TGCAGTGCTAGAGATGGGGGCTACACCTTC
NA,TRBV7-9,TRBJ2-4,NA,CASSSTLWSGEGIQYF,TGTGCCAGCAGCTCTACTTTATGGTCGGGCGAAGGGATTCAGTACTTC
TRBD2,TRBV11-2,TRBJ2-7,NA,CASSFFNRAGGPYEQYF,TGTGCCAGCAGCTTTTTTAATCGGGCGGGAGGGCCCTACGAGCAGTACTTC
TRBD2,TRBV4-1,TRBJ2-1,NA,CASSQDPSGGGNEQFF,TGCGCCAGCAGCCAAGATCCCAGCGGGGGGGGAAATGAGCAGTTCTTC
NA,TRBV18,TRBJ2-3,NA,CASSSLGTQYF,TGTGCCAGCTCATCCCTGGGTACGCAGTATTTT
NA,TRBV6-4,TRBJ2-2,few,CASSDRQDTGELFF,TGTGCCAGCAGTGACAGACAGGACACCGGGGAGCTGTTTTTT
TRBD2,TRBV7-2,TRBJ2-7,NA,CASSTRPGLAEAYEQYF,TGTGCCAGCAGCACACGCCCCGGACTAGCGGAGGCCTACGAGCAGTACTTC
NA,TRBV12-5,TRBJ2-7,NA,CASGLRTGSEQYF,TGTGCTAGTGGTTTGCGTACGGGGTCCGAGCAGTACTTC
TRBD1,TRBV7-2,TRBJ2-5,NA,CASSQSVPWTGSQETQYF,TGTGCCAGCAGCCAATCAGTGCCCTGGACAGGCAGCCAAGAGACCCAGTACTTC
TRBD2,TRBV5-6,TRBJ2-1,NA,CASILAGGPNDEQFF,TGTGCCAGCATTTTAGCGGGGGGGCCGAACGATGAGCAGTTCTTC
TRBD1,TRBV19,TRBJ1-4,few,CASSIASGTGVEKLFF,TGTGCCAGTAGTATAGCCTCCGGGACAGGGGTCGAAAAACTGTTTTTT
TRBD2,TRBV9,TRBJ2-1,NA,CASSPRLAGSPYNEQFF,TGTGCCAGCAGCCCTCGGCTAGCGGGCTCGCCCTACAATGAGCAGTTCTTC
TRBD1,TRBV4-1,TRBJ2-2,NA,CASSQDRQGARGRTGELFF,TGCGCCAGCAGCCAAGATCGACAGGGGGCGCGGGGAAGGACCGGGGAGCTGTTTTTT
TRBD1,TRBV5-1,TRBJ2-3,NA,CASSLGTGHPDTQYF,TGCGCCAGCAGCTTGGGGACAGGGCATCCAGATACGCAGTATTTT
NA,TRBV18,TRBJ2-7,NA,CASSPGTLSYEQYF,TGTGCCAGCTCACCAGGGACCCTCTCCTACGAGCAGTACTTC
TRBD1,TRBV19,TRBJ2-5,NA,CASKDRGGKWHKETQYF,TGTGCCAGTAAGGACAGGGGAGGCAAATGGCACAAAGAGACCCAGTACTTC
TRBD1,TRBV6-6,TRBJ2-7,NA,CASSTRGAGGYEQYF,TGTGCCAGCAGTACAAGGGGTGCAGGGGGTTACGAGCAGTACTTC
TRBD2,TRBV2,TRBJ2-3,NA,CASSGHPSGMLVGTDTQYF,TGTGCCAGCAGTGGCCACCCTAGCGGGATGTTGGTAGGCACAGATACGCAGTATTTT
NA,TRBV19,TRBJ2-5,once,CASQPTPGPPQETQYF,TGTGCCAGTCAACCCACGCCGGGGCCACCTCAAGAGACCCAGTACTTC
NA,TRBV11-2,TRBJ1-2,NA,CASSLGGHYGYTF,TGTGCCAGCAGCTTAGGGGGACACTATGGCTACACCTTC
NA,TRBV21-1,TRBJ2-2,once,CASSKACPAGTGELFF,TGTGCCAGCAGCAAAGCGTGTCCAGCCGGTACCGGGGAGCTGTTTTTT
NA,TRBV14,TRBJ2-5,NA,CASSQNVRETQYF,TGTGCCAGCAGCCAAAACGTACGGGAGACCCAGTACTTC